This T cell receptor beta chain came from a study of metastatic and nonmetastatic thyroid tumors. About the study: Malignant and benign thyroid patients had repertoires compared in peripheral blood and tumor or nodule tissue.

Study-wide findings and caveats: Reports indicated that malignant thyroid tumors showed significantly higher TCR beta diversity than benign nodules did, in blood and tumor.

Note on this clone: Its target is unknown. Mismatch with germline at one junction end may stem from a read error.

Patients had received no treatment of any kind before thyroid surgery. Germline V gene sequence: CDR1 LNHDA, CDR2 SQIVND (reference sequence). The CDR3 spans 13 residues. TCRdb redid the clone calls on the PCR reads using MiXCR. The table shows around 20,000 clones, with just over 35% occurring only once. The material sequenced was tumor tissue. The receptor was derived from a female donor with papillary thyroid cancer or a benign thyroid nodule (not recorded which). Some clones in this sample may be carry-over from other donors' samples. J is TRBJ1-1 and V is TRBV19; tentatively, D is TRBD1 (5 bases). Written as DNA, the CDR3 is TGTGCCAGTAGTATGACGGGGGTGACTGAAGCTCTCTTT. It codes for CASSMTGVTEALF.